These T cell receptor beta chains were read from a single sample in a study of T-cell reconstitution after alpha-beta-depleted transplantation in children. TCRdb independently ran MiXCR on the PCR reads; one entry per CDR3 protein. Of hundreds of thousands of distinct CDR3 sequences in the sample, roughly 18% are singletons; the top ten hold approximately 40%. Here the sequenced sample was PBMCs, mostly from graft donor cells, taken 360 days after TCRalphabeta/CD19-depleted stem cell transplant. The receptors here all came from a male patient aged 2 to 9 who had a stem cell transplant for acute lymphoblastic leukemia, so the T cells may come from the graft donor. CDR3s include the opening cysteine and the closing phenylalanine or tryptophan. A D gene is named only where the DNA matches it firmly. Part of the rows lack a size; the others show once, few, many or a class for expanded clones.

d_call: NA
clone_size: once
j_call: TRBJ1-1
v_call: TRBV7-8
cdr3_nt: TGTGCCAGCAGCGCTCGACGAGGCGAGAACACTGAAGCTTTCTTT
cdr3_aa: CASSARRGENTEAFF

d_call: NA
clone_size: NA
j_call: TRBJ2-7
v_call: TRBV5-1
cdr3_nt: TGCGCCAACCGGGACAAAGCTGGGGCCGAGCAGTACTTC
cdr3_aa: CANRDKAGAEQYF

d_call: TRBD1
clone_size: NA
j_call: TRBJ1-5
v_call: TRBV7-2
cdr3_nt: TGTGCCAGCAGCTTAAGTGGACAGGGATCGAATCAGCCCCAGCATTTT
cdr3_aa: CASSLSGQGSNQPQHF

d_call: NA
clone_size: few
j_call: TRBJ1-2
v_call: TRBV5-1
cdr3_nt: TGCGCCAGCAGCTTGTCTAGGACACTGGACTTCGGCTACACCTTC
cdr3_aa: CASSLSRTLDFGYTF

d_call: TRBD1
clone_size: NA
j_call: TRBJ1-1
v_call: TRBV6-1
cdr3_nt: TGTGCCAGCAGATCCCTTCAGGGGGCAACTGAAGCTTTCTTT
cdr3_aa: CASRSLQGATEAFF

d_call: NA
clone_size: few
j_call: TRBJ1-2
v_call: TRBV29-1
cdr3_nt: TGCAGCGTTCCCCTGAGGGGGGGTTTCGGCTATGGCTACACCTTC
cdr3_aa: CSVPLRGGFGYGYTF

d_call: NA
clone_size: NA
j_call: TRBJ1-4
v_call: TRBV20-1
cdr3_nt: TGCAGTGCGGCCGGGGCCTCTGAAAAACTGTTTTTT
cdr3_aa: CSAAGASEKLFF

d_call: TRBD2
clone_size: few
j_call: TRBJ2-1
v_call: TRBV13
cdr3_nt: TGTGCCAGCAGCCTTACTGGACTAGCGGGAGGGGATGAGCAGTTCTTC
cdr3_aa: CASSLTGLAGGDEQFF

d_call: TRBD2
clone_size: NA
j_call: TRBJ2-5
v_call: TRBV15
cdr3_nt: TGTGCCACCAGCAGAGCGGCGGGGGGGCAAGAGACCCAGTACTTC
cdr3_aa: CATSRAAGGQETQYF

d_call: NA
clone_size: few
j_call: TRBJ1-1
v_call: TRBV6-2/TRBV6-3
cdr3_nt: TGTGCCAGCAGAGTGGATGGCGGAGGGTTAGCTTTCTTT
cdr3_aa: CASRVDGGGLAFF

d_call: NA
clone_size: few
j_call: TRBJ2-1
v_call: TRBV29-1
cdr3_nt: TGCAGCGTTCGCCCCACGTCCGGACTGGGAAGGAATGAGCAGTTCTTC
cdr3_aa: CSVRPTSGLGRNEQFF

d_call: TRBD1
clone_size: NA
j_call: TRBJ2-5
v_call: TRBV25-1
cdr3_nt: TGTGCCAGCAGTGGGGACAGGATAGGAGAGACCCAGTACTTC
cdr3_aa: CASSGDRIGETQYF

d_call: NA
clone_size: few
j_call: TRBJ2-2
v_call: TRBV27
cdr3_nt: TGTGCCAGCGGACCAACTAAAAACACCGGGGAGCTGTTTTTT
cdr3_aa: CASGPTKNTGELFF

d_call: NA
clone_size: NA
j_call: TRBJ1-5
v_call: TRBV29-1
cdr3_nt: TGCAGCGTAATTTTTAGCAATCAGCCCCAGCATTTT
cdr3_aa: CSVIFSNQPQHF

d_call: TRBD1
clone_size: NA
j_call: TRBJ1-5
v_call: TRBV12-3/TRBV12-4
cdr3_nt: TGTGCCAGCAGTCTACACATACAGGGGGCGAGCAATCAGCCCCAGCATTTT
cdr3_aa: CASSLHIQGASNQPQHF

d_call: NA
clone_size: few
j_call: TRBJ1-4
v_call: TRBV12-3/TRBV12-4
cdr3_nt: TGTGCCACCGGCCCGGGGGCGGGTAATGAAAAACTGTTTTTT
cdr3_aa: CATGPGAGNEKLFF

d_call: TRBD2
clone_size: few
j_call: TRBJ2-1
v_call: TRBV12-3/TRBV12-4
cdr3_nt: TGTGCCAGCAGTTTATCTAGCGGGGGTGGCAATGAGCAGTTCTTC
cdr3_aa: CASSLSSGGGNEQFF

d_call: NA
clone_size: many
j_call: TRBJ2-7
v_call: TRBV25-1
cdr3_nt: TGTGCCAGCAGTGAATTGGGTGGGGGAAGCTCCTACGAGCAGTACTTC
cdr3_aa: CASSELGGGSSYEQYF

d_call: TRBD1
clone_size: few
j_call: TRBJ2-1
v_call: TRBV12-3/TRBV12-4
cdr3_nt: TGTGCCAGCAGTCTTGGGACAGGGGCGTACAATGAGCAGTTCTTC
cdr3_aa: CASSLGTGAYNEQFF

d_call: TRBD1
clone_size: NA
j_call: TRBJ1-1
v_call: TRBV18
cdr3_nt: TGTGCCAGCTCGCGACTCACAGGGGTGGACACTGAAGCTTTCTTT
cdr3_aa: CASSRLTGVDTEAFF

d_call: TRBD1
clone_size: NA
j_call: TRBJ2-7
v_call: TRBV6-2/TRBV6-3
cdr3_nt: TGTGCCAGCGGCCAGACCGGGACAGGGCGCTCCTACGAGCAGTACTTC
cdr3_aa: CASGQTGTGRSYEQYF

d_call: NA
clone_size: few
j_call: TRBJ2-5
v_call: TRBV20-1
cdr3_nt: TGCAGTGCTAGAGATCCCCTGATGGAGACCCAGTACTTC
cdr3_aa: CSARDPLMETQYF

d_call: NA
clone_size: few
j_call: TRBJ2-1
v_call: TRBV11-2
cdr3_nt: TGTGCCAGCAGCGAGACACGATACAATGAGCAGTTCTTC
cdr3_aa: CASSETRYNEQFF

d_call: NA
clone_size: many
j_call: TRBJ2-3
v_call: TRBV5-1
cdr3_nt: TGCGCCAGCAGCTTGGCCGGGAGCAGCACAGATACGCAGTATTTT
cdr3_aa: CASSLAGSSTDTQYF

d_call: NA
clone_size: few
j_call: TRBJ2-5
v_call: TRBV5-1
cdr3_nt: TGCGCCAGCAGCAGAGCAGAGGGCCAAGAGACCCAGTACTTC
cdr3_aa: CASSRAEGQETQYF

d_call: NA
clone_size: NA
j_call: TRBJ2-1
v_call: TRBV5-1
cdr3_nt: TGCGCCAGCAGCTTGGTGGCAGGCCCCCACTACAATGAGCAGTTCTTC
cdr3_aa: CASSLVAGPHYNEQFF

d_call: TRBD1
clone_size: NA
j_call: TRBJ2-5
v_call: TRBV5-1
cdr3_nt: TGCGCCAGCAGCCCGAAAGGGGGCACTCAAGAGACCCAGTACTTC
cdr3_aa: CASSPKGGTQETQYF

d_call: TRBD2
clone_size: few
j_call: TRBJ2-2
v_call: TRBV10-3
cdr3_nt: TGTGCCATCAGTAAAGGACTAGCGGAAAACACCGGGGAGCTGTTTTTT
cdr3_aa: CAISKGLAENTGELFF

d_call: NA
clone_size: NA
j_call: TRBJ1-5
v_call: TRBV11-2
cdr3_nt: TGTGCCAGCAGCTTAGGGAACGAAGACAATCAGCCCCAGCATTTT
cdr3_aa: CASSLGNEDNQPQHF

d_call: NA
clone_size: NA
j_call: TRBJ1-2
v_call: TRBV6-6
cdr3_nt: TGTGCCAGCACGTTGGGGGCGACTGGCTACACCTTC
cdr3_aa: CASTLGATGYTF

d_call: NA
clone_size: NA
j_call: TRBJ1-5
v_call: TRBV2
cdr3_nt: TGTGCCAGCAGTGCACAACCATATAGCAATCAGCCCCAGCATTTT
cdr3_aa: CASSAQPYSNQPQHF

d_call: TRBD1
clone_size: many
j_call: TRBJ2-7
v_call: TRBV5-1
cdr3_nt: TGTGCCAGCAGCCTGGGACAGGGGCCCTACGAGCAGTACTTC
cdr3_aa: CASSLGQGPYEQYF

d_call: NA
clone_size: many
j_call: TRBJ2-2
v_call: TRBV25-1
cdr3_nt: TGTGCCAGCAGTATCACCGGGGAGCTGTTTTTT
cdr3_aa: CASSITGELFF

d_call: NA
clone_size: NA
j_call: TRBJ1-3
v_call: TRBV14
cdr3_nt: TGTGCCAGCAGCCAACAGTACTCTGGAAACACCATATATTTT
cdr3_aa: CASSQQYSGNTIYF

d_call: TRBD1
clone_size: few
j_call: TRBJ2-7
v_call: TRBV20-1
cdr3_nt: TGCAGTGGTACTCCGGGACAGGTGATCTACGAGCAGTACTTC
cdr3_aa: CSGTPGQVIYEQYF

d_call: TRBD2
clone_size: NA
j_call: TRBJ2-7
v_call: TRBV6-5
cdr3_nt: TGTGCCAGCAGTTACTCGAGTCCTTGGGTTAGCGGGGGGTACGAGCAGTACTTC
cdr3_aa: CASSYSSPWVSGGYEQYF

d_call: NA
clone_size: few
j_call: TRBJ2-2
v_call: TRBV29-1
cdr3_nt: TGCAGCGCCGCCGAGGGAAGCACCGGGGAGCTGTTTTTT
cdr3_aa: CSAAEGSTGELFF

d_call: NA
clone_size: few
j_call: TRBJ2-7
v_call: TRBV7-2
cdr3_nt: TGTGCCAGCAGCCGAGATGGGGGGACCTACGAGCAGTACTTC
cdr3_aa: CASSRDGGTYEQYF

d_call: NA
clone_size: NA
j_call: TRBJ1-5
v_call: TRBV27
cdr3_nt: TGTGCCAGCAGGCGCCCAAGGCCGCAATATCAGCCCCAGCATTTT
cdr3_aa: CASRRPRPQYQPQHF

d_call: TRBD2
clone_size: NA
j_call: TRBJ2-1
v_call: TRBV19
cdr3_nt: TGTGCCAGTGTAAGCGGGAGGGCCGATGAGCAGTTCTTC
cdr3_aa: CASVSGRADEQFF

d_call: TRBD2
clone_size: few
j_call: TRBJ2-3
v_call: TRBV18
cdr3_nt: TGTGCCAGCTCACCAAGATCGGGGGGGCCGGGCAGGGGCACAGATACGCAGTATTTT
cdr3_aa: CASSPRSGGPGRGTDTQYF

d_call: NA
clone_size: few
j_call: TRBJ2-1
v_call: TRBV9
cdr3_nt: TGTGCCAGCAGCGCCACACAGGTTAGCTCCTACAATGAGCAGTTCTTC
cdr3_aa: CASSATQVSSYNEQFF

d_call: NA
clone_size: NA
j_call: TRBJ1-2
v_call: TRBV4-3
cdr3_nt: TGCGCCAGCAGCCAGGGTCTTTGGACTGCGTACACCTTC
cdr3_aa: CASSQGLWTAYTF

d_call: TRBD1
clone_size: NA
j_call: TRBJ1-2
v_call: TRBV11-1
cdr3_nt: TGTGCCAGCAGCTTAGTGAAGGGGGGACAGAGAGCTAACTATGGCTACACCTTC
cdr3_aa: CASSLVKGGQRANYGYTF

d_call: NA
clone_size: few
j_call: TRBJ1-1
v_call: TRBV9
cdr3_nt: TGTGCCAGCAGCGTAGATAGGGCTGAAGCTTTCTTT
cdr3_aa: CASSVDRAEAFF

d_call: NA
clone_size: NA
j_call: TRBJ1-2
v_call: TRBV9
cdr3_nt: TGTGCCAGCAGCGTAGATGGCAGTCCAAGGGCCCTTAACTATGGCTACACCTTC
cdr3_aa: CASSVDGSPRALNYGYTF

d_call: NA
clone_size: few
j_call: TRBJ2-3
v_call: TRBV7-2
cdr3_nt: TGTGCCAGTCAACCGGGACACGGAGATACGCAGTATTTT
cdr3_aa: CASQPGHGDTQYF

d_call: NA
clone_size: few
j_call: TRBJ2-1
v_call: TRBV5-1
cdr3_nt: TGCGCCAGCAGCTGGGGGGACAGCTCAGGGGCTGAGCAGTTCTTC
cdr3_aa: CASSWGDSSGAEQFF

d_call: TRBD2
clone_size: NA
j_call: TRBJ2-4
v_call: TRBV5-5
cdr3_nt: TGTGCCAGCAGCGGTCCGGGGGGGAGAGGATCCGTAATCCCCATTCAGTACTTC
cdr3_aa: CASSGPGGRGSVIPIQYF

d_call: NA
clone_size: NA
j_call: TRBJ2-7
v_call: TRBV7-9
cdr3_nt: TGTGCCAGCACCATGGACGGCTACGAGCAGTACTTC
cdr3_aa: CASTMDGYEQYF

d_call: NA
clone_size: few
j_call: TRBJ1-1
v_call: TRBV6-1
cdr3_nt: TGTGCCAGCACCAGACAGGAGAACACTGAAGCTTTCTTT
cdr3_aa: CASTRQENTEAFF

d_call: TRBD2
clone_size: NA
j_call: TRBJ2-3
v_call: TRBV4-2
cdr3_nt: TGTGCCAGCAGCCAGGAGGTGTACGGGGGGTTAATGGTCTTGGCAGATACGCAGTATTTT
cdr3_aa: CASSQEVYGGLMVLADTQYF

d_call: TRBD1
clone_size: NA
j_call: TRBJ2-7
v_call: TRBV30
cdr3_nt: TGTGCCTGGAGTGCCTTCGGGACAGGGCGCTCCTACGAGCAGTACTTC
cdr3_aa: CAWSAFGTGRSYEQYF

d_call: NA
clone_size: NA
j_call: TRBJ2-7
v_call: TRBV6-1
cdr3_nt: TGTGCCAGCCGAGACCCAGACGCGGGGAACTTC
cdr3_aa: CASRDPDAGNF

d_call: TRBD1
clone_size: NA
j_call: TRBJ2-7
v_call: TRBV28
cdr3_nt: TGTGCCAGCAGACAGACAGGGGTTACCTACGAGCAGTACTTC
cdr3_aa: CASRQTGVTYEQYF